These T cell receptor beta chains were read from a single sample in a study of T cells in localized non-small cell lung cancer. Produced via immunoSEQ multiplex PCR; TCRdb's table is partial and in-frame only. The data contain 25,000 to 35,000 clones, around 77% of them singletons. The sequencing used peripheral blood, collected before any cancer treatment. The origin of the receptors is a male donor at least 60 years old with stage III squamous cell lung carcinoma. Both conserved end residues are part of each CDR3. A D gene is named only where the DNA matches it firmly. Only part of the rows carry a size: once, few, many, or a class if the clone is expanded.

>TRBD2|-|16|TRBJ2-1|TRBV27
TGTGCCAGCAGTCGACCAACTAGCGGAGCCTACAATGAGCAGTTCTTC
CASSRPTSGAYNEQFF
>TRBD2|few|13|TRBJ2-7|TRBV29-1
TGCAGCGTTGAGGCGGGAGTAAACTACGAGCAGTACTTC
CSVEAGVNYEQYF
>-|-|15|TRBJ2-3|TRBV7-2
TGTGCCAGCAGCCCCACCGGGACCACCTTGAGTACGCAGTATTTT
CASSPTGTTLSTQYF
>-|-|16|TRBJ1-2|TRBV28
TGTGCCAGCAGACCTCGGACGGTCGGAACCTCCTATGGCTACACCTTC
CASRPRTVGTSYGYTF
>-|few|16|TRBJ2-7|TRBV5-4
TGTGCCAGCAGCTTGGACCCTAGAGGATTGCGGTACGAGCAGTACTTC
CASSLDPRGLRYEQYF
>-|once|15|TRBJ1-3|TRBV18
TGTGCCAGCTCACCGGGCGTAAACTCTGGAAACACCATATATTTT
CASSPGVNSGNTIYF
>TRBD1|-|13|TRBJ2-2|TRBV2
TGTGCCTCGGACAGGGGGGGGGCCGGGGAGCTGTTTTTT
CASDRGGAGELFF
>-|-|13|TRBJ1-1|TRBV7-3
TGTGCCAGCAGCTTGTCACAGAACACTGAAGCTTTCTTT
CASSLSQNTEAFF
>TRBD1|-|15|TRBJ1-2|TRBV2
TGTGCCAGCAGTTCCAGGACAGGGGGTGCAAGAGGCTACACCTTC
CASSSRTGGARGYTF
>-|medium-sized|16|TRBJ2-1|TRBV11-1
TGTGCCAGCAGCCCCTGGGACTTTCCTAACTACAATGAGCAGTTCTTC
CASSPWDFPNYNEQFF
>TRBD2|-|13|TRBJ2-7|TRBV28
TGTGCCAGCAGTTTAACTAGCGCCTACGAGCAGTACTTC
CASSLTSAYEQYF
>-|-|13|TRBJ1-5|TRBV29-1
TGCAGCGTTATAACACAGCCCAATCAGCCCCAGCATTTT
CSVITQPNQPQHF
>-|-|13|TRBJ1-1|TRBV11-1
TGTGCCAGCAGCTTAGACGGGGCGGTTGAAGCTTTCTTT
CASSLDGAVEAFF
>-|once|15|TRBJ1-4|TRBV11-2
TGTGCCAGCAGCTTAGTGGCGGTAGATGGTGAAAAACTGTTTTTT
CASSLVAVDGEKLFF
>TRBD1|-|16|TRBJ1-1|TRBV5-1
TGCGCCAGCAGCTTGGGCCCGACAGGGTTGAGTACTGAAGCTTTCTTT
CASSLGPTGLSTEAFF
>TRBD2|few|14|TRBJ2-7|TRBV29-1
TGCAGCGTTGAATTTCAGCGGGGGGCCTACGAGCAGTACTTC
CSVEFQRGAYEQYF
>-|-|15|TRBJ1-2|TRBV4-1
TGCGCCAGCAGCCCGATCCAGGGGCCTAACTATGGCTACACCTTC
CASSPIQGPNYGYTF
>TRBD2|once|15|TRBJ2-1|TRBV10-3
TGTGCCAATTCCCGAGGAAGAGCGGGAGGGGATGAGCAGTTCTTC
CANSRGRAGGDEQFF
>-|few|11|TRBJ1-4|TRBV18
TGTGCCAGCTCACCAGGGGAAAAACTGTTTTTT
CASSPGEKLFF
>-|-|17|TRBJ1-1|TRBV21-1
TGTGCCAGCAGCAAAATTGGTGGGGACAGGGGGAACACTGAAGCTTTCTTT
CASSKIGGDRGNTEAFF
>-|-|14|TRBJ2-3|TRBV18
TGTGCCAGCTCACCACCATGGAACAGGGATACGCAGTATTTT
CASSPPWNRDTQYF
>-|-|14|TRBJ2-5|TRBV30
TGTGCCTGGAGTGTGTGGGGGGCTCGAGAGACCCAGTACTTC
CAWSVWGARETQYF
>-|-|14|TRBJ2-1|TRBV18
TGTGCCACGAAGTACGGGAGCTCCTACAATGAGCAGTTCTTC
CATKYGSSYNEQFF
>TRBD1|-|17|TRBJ2-1|TRBV5-1
TGCGCCAGCAGCCCTCTTCGAGCCGGGACAGGGGTAAATGAGCAGTTCTTC
CASSPLRAGTGVNEQFF
>-|-|17|TRBJ1-4|TRBV13
TGTGCCAGCAGCTTGAGTCCTCGTCGGGCAACTAATGAAAAACTGTTTTTT
CASSLSPRRATNEKLFF
>-|-|14|TRBJ1-5|TRBV2
TGTGCCAGCAGTGATATAGCAACCAGGCAGCCCCAGCATTTT
CASSDIATRQPQHF
>TRBD1|-|14|TRBJ1-5|TRBV19
TGTGCCACTGCGGACAGGGCGAAGGATCAGCCCCAGCATTTT
CATADRAKDQPQHF
>TRBD2|-|13|TRBJ2-7|TRBV6-6
TGTGCCAGCAGTTACGGGAGAGGGGAGGGAAAGTACTTC
CASSYGRGEGKYF
>-|-|17|TRBJ2-7|TRBV4-2
TGTGCCAGCAGCCAAGATCTTGCCGGGACCCCTACCTACGAGCAGTACTTC
CASSQDLAGTPTYEQYF
>-|-|14|TRBJ1-1|TRBV7-2
TGTGCCAGCAGCTTATCGGCGGGAGTCACTGAAGCTTTCTTT
CASSLSAGVTEAFF